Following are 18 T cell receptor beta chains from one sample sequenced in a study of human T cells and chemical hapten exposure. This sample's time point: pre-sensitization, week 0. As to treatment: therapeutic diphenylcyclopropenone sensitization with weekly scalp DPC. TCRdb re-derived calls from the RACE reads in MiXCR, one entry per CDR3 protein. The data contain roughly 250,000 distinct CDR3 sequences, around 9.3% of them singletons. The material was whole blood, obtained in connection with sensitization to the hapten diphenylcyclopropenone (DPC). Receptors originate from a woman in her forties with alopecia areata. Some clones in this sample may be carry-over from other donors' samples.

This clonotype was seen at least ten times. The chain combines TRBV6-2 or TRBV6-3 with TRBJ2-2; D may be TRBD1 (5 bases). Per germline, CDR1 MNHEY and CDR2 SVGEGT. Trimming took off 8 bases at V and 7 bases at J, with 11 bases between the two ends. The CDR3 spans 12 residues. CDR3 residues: CASGRVGGELFF. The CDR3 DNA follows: TGTGCCAGCGGCAGGGTAGGCGGGGAGCTGTTTTTT.

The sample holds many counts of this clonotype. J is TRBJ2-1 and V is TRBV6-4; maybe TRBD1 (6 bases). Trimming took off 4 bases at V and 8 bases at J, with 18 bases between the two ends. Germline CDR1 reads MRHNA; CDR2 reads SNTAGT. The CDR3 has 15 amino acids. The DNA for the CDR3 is TGTGCCAGCAGTGCCACGCCGTCAGAGGGGGATGAGCAGTTCTTC. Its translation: CASSATPSEGDEQFF.

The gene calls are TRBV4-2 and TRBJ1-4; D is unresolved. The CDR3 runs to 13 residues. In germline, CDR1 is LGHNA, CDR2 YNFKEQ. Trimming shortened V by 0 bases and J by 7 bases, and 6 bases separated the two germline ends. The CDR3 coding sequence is TGTGCCAGCAGCCAAGATATGGGTGAAAAACTGTTTTTT. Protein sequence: CASSQDMGEKLFF.

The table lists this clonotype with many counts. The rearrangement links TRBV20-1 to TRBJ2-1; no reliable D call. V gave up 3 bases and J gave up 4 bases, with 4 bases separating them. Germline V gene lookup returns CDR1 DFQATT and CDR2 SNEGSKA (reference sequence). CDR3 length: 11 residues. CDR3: CSARTYNEQFF. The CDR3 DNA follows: TGCAGTGCTAGGACTTACAATGAGCAGTTCTTC.

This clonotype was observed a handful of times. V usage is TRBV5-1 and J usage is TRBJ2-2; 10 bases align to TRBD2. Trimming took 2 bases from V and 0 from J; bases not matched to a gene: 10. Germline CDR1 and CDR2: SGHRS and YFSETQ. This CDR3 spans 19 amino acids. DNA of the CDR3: TGCGCCAGCAGCTTAGGGGTACTAGCGGGACCGACGAACACCGGGGAGCTGTTTTTT. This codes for CASSLGVLAGPTNTGELFF.

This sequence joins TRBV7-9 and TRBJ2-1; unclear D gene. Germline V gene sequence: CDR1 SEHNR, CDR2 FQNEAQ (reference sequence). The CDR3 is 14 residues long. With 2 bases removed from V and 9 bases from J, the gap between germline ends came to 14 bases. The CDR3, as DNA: TGTGCCAGCAGCTTACTATCTGGGGTCGGTGAGCAGTTCTTC. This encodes CASSLLSGVGEQFF.

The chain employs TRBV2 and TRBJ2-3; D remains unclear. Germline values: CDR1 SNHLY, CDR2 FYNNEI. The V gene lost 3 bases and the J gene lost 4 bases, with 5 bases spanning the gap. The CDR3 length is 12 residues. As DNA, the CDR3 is TGTGCCAGCAGTGAGCAGGCAGATACGCAGTATTTT. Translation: CASSEQADTQYF.

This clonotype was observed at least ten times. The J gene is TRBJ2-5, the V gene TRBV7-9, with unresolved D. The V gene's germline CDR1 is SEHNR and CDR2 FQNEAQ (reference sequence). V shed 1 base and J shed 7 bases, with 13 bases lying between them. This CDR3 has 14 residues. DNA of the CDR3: TGTGCCAGCAGCTTAGGTGACACCTCCGGGACCCAGTACTTC. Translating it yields CASSLGDTSGTQYF.

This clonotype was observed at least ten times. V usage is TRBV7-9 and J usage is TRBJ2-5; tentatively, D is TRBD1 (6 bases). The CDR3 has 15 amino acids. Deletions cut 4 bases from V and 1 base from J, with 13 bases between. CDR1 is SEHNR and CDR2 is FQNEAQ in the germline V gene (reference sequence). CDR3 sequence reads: CASSSSDRSQETQYF. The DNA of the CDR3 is TGTGCCAGCAGCTCGTCAGACAGGAGCCAAGAGACCCAGTACTTC.

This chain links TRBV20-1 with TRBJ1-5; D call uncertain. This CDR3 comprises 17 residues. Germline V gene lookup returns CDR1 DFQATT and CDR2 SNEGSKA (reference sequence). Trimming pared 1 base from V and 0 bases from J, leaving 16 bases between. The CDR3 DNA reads TGCAGTGCTAGAGTGGAGAGAGGACGGGCTAGCAATCAGCCCCAGCATTTT. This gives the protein CSARVERGRASNQPQHF.

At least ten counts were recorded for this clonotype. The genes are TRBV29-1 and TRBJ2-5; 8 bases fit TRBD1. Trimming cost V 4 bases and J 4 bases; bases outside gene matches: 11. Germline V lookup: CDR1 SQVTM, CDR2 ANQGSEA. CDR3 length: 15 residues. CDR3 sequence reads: CSVVTQGQGRETQYF. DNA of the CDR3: TGCAGCGTTGTAACACAAGGACAGGGACGAGAGACCCAGTACTTC.

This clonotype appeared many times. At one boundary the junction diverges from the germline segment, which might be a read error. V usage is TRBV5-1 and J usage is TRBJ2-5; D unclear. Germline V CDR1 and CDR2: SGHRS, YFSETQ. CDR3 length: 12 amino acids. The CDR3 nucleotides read TGTGCCAGCAGCTTAGTTGGAGAGACCCAGTACTTC. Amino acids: CASSLVGETQYF.

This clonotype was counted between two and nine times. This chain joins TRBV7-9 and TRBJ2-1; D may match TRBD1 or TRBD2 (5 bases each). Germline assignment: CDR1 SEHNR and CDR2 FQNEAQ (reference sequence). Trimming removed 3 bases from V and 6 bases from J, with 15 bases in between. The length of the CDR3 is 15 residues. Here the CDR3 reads CASSFPTGLSNEQFF. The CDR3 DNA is TGTGCCAGCAGCTTCCCCACGGGGCTAAGCAATGAGCAGTTCTTC.

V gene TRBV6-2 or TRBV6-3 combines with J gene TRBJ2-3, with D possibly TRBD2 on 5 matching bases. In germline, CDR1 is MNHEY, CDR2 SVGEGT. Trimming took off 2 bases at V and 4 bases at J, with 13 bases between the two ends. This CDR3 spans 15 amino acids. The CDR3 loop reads CASSYVASPPDTQYF. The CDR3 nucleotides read TGTGCCAGCAGTTACGTGGCTAGCCCCCCAGATACGCAGTATTTT.

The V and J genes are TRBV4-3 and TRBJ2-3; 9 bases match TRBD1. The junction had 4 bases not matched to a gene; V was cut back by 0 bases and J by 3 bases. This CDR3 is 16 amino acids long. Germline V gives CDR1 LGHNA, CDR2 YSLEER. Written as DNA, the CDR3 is TGCGCCAGCAGCCAAGAAACAGGGGGCAGGACAGATACGCAGTATTTT. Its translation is CASSQETGGRTDTQYF.

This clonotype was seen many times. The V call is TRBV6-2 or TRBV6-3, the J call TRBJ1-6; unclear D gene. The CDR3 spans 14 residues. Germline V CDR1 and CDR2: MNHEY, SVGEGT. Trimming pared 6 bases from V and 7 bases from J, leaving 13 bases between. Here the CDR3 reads CASRDGFPNSPLHF. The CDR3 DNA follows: TGTGCCAGCAGAGACGGATTCCCCAATTCACCCCTCCACTTT.

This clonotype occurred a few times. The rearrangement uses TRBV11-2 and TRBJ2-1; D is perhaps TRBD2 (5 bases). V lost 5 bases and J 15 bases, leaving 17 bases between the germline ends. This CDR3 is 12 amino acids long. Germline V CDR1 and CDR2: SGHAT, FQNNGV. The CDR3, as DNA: TGTGCCAGCAGCCCCTCCTACGGGGTCGGGTTCTTC. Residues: CASSPSYGVGFF.

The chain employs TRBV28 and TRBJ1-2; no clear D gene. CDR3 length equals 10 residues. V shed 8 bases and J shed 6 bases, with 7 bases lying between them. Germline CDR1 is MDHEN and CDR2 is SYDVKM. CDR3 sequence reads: CASALNGYTF. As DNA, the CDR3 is TGTGCCAGCGCTCTGAATGGCTACACCTTC.